This T cell receptor (beta chain) is drawn from a study of T cell responses to AZD1222 COVID-19 vaccine (dated by TCRdb to 2020 to 2022). Some background on the complete study: AZD1222 recipients given second doses at about 4 weeks or at about 12 weeks were pooled, since spike-specific TCR depth and breadth were not found to differ between the two schedules. A total of approximately 240 trial participants underwent TCR sequencing, of whom roughly 210 received two doses of AZD1222 and some 25 received two doses of the MenACWY control vaccine. Enrollment into the trials was organized by age into subgroups of 18-55, 56-69 and 70-plus years, and those subgroups contained roughly 150, 30 and 60 TCR-sequenced participants, respectively.

V lost 4 bases and J lost 0 bases; the stretch between them is 6 bases long. The CDR3 covers 13 residues, taking in both the cysteine and the phenylalanine. CDR3 DNA is the only sequence kept; it has 39 bases, read in frame from the first base. The germline V gene yields ENHRY for CDR1 and SYGVKD for CDR2. Here is what the overall study found, with its caveats: Participants were mostly white British, with more females than males. The authors suggested clonal diversity may have been underestimated. A significant rise in spike-specific TCR breadth and depth was observed after two AZD1222 doses relative to day 0 and relative to MenACWY recipients. Reportedly, close to half of the unique spike-specific TCRs recognized epitopes lying outside the regions that are mutated in the B.1.351 and B.1.1.7 variants. The vaccine-associated CD4 TCRs covered the entire spike protein, and the dominant responses fell in regions 160-218 and 743-854. Because no day 14 peak-response samples were available, the repertoires could be characterized only after the peak T cell response. In the small 56-69-year group, the increase in depth fell short of significance, most likely because of low power. Conclusions about previously exposed vaccinees are limited because only six or seven AZD1222 recipients were SARS-CoV-2 seropositive at baseline.

For this clone: Its binding antigen is unknown. No much larger clone exists at a distance of one base, and base qualities are not known.

The CDR3 regions of human TCRbeta chains were analyzed by immunosequencing. Regarding the original processing steps: Repertoire TCRs were matched against a reference library of SARS-CoV-2-specific TCRs generated with the MIRA antigen-specificity platform. Breadth was defined as the fraction of unique TCRs that were SARS-CoV-2-associated, and depth was defined as the fraction of total T cells that were SARS-CoV-2-associated. Using the MIRA data, each spike-specific TCR was assigned both to the spike region to which the TCR was reactive and to a CD4 or CD8 class. Log10-transformed breadth and depth values were compared by one-way ANOVA with Sidak's multiple comparisons tests. Imported from immuneACCESS, the table was reduced by TCRdb to in-frame sequences with V and J called. These copies leave out some clones; in studies compared against another copy, an unresolved V gene accounts for under half, and the cause of the remainder is not known. That table gives V, J and clone size, and the DNA gave D and trimming. Recorded for this sample are some 99,000 clones; about 90% of them occurred a single time. 7% to 9% of the sample comes from the top ten.

The time point label for this specimen denotes: baseline before first vaccination. Samples from vaccinated people were obtained from the UK trials COV001 and COV002, which included a single-blind randomized controlled phase 2/3 trial of AZD1222 (ChAdOx1 nCoV-19) in healthy adults. Trial participant PBMC samples were collected at day 0 and day 28 after the second dose for TCRbeta chain sequencing. Sequenced here: peripheral blood, sampled on day 0 of AZD1222 vaccination. This receptor was obtained from an adult in good health. The chain joins TRBV10-3 to TRBJ1-2; no D gene is confidently identified. The DNA is as follows: TGTGCCATCAGTGCAGCAACTAACTATGGCTACACCTTC. It codes for CAISAATNYGYTF.